Reported below is one T cell receptor beta chain. Its antigen is currently unknown. Germline CDR1 is GTSNPN and CDR2 is SVGIG (reference sequence). The V and J ends lost 5 bases and 5 bases respectively, with 17 bases between them. The CDR3 is made up of 14 amino acids. The data stem from a study of T cell responses to AZD1222 COVID-19 vaccine. Profiled with immunoSEQ multiplex PCR; TCRdb holds only in-frame clones, not every one. The sample lists 100,000 to 150,000 clones; approximately 90% were seen once. Broader study findings: Samples come after the peak T cell response, not at day 14.

J is TRBJ2-3 and V is TRBV30; TRBD2 is a possible D gene (7 bases). Sample: peripheral blood, taken 28 days after the second AZD1222 dose. The receptor was isolated from an adult who received the AZD1222 COVID-19 vaccine. The CDR3 bases are TGTGCCTGGGGGAAAGGACTAGGGGGAGATACGCAGTATTTT. It encodes CAWGKGLGGDTQYF.